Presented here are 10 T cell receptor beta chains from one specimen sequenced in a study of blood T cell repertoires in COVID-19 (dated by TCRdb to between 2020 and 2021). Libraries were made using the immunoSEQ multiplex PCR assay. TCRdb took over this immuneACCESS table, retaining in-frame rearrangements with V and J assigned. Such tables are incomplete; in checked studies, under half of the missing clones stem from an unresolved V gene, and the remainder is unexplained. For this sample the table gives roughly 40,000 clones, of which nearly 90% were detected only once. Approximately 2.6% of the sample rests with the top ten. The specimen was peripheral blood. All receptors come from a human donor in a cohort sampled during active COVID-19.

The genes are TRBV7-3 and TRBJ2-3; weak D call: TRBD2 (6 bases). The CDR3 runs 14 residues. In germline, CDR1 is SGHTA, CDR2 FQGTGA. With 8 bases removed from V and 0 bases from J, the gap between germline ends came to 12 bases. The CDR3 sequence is CASSSGFSTDTQYF. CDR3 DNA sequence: TGTGCCAGCTCGAGCGGGTTTAGCACAGATACGCAGTATTTT.

The CDR3 sequence is CASSQEWAGGVYGYTF. The CDR3 bases are TGTGCCAGCAGCCAAGAGTGGGCAGGGGGAGTCTATGGCTACACCTTC. The chain recombines TRBV3-1 (or the pseudogene TRBV3-2) with TRBJ1-2; 7 positions match TRBD1. The J segment lost 4 bases and the V segment lost 0 bases, leaving 8 bases of the junction unmatched. Germline-derived CDR1 and CDR2 are LGHDT and YNNKEL (reference sequence). The CDR3 is made up of 16 amino acids.

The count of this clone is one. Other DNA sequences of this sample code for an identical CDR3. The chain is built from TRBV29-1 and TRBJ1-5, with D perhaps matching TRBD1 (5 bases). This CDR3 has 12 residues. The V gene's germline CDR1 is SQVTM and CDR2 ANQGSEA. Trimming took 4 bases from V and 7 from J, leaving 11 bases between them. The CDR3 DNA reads TGCAGCGTTGGGGGGGAGGGGCAGCCCCAGCATTTT. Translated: CSVGGEGQPQHF.

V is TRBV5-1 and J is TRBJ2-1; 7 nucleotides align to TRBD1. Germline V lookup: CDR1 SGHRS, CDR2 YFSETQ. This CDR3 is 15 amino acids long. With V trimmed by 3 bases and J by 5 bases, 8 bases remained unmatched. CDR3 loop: CASSYGDSQHNEQFF. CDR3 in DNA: TGCGCCAGCAGCTATGGGGACAGCCAACACAATGAGCAGTTCTTC. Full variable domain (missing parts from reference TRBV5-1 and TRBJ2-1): KAGVTQTPRYLIKTRGQQVTLSCSPISGHRSVSWYQQTPGQGLQFLFEYFSETQRNKGNFPGRFSGRQFSNSRSEMNVSTLELGDSALYLCASSYGDSQHNEQFFGPGTRLTVL.

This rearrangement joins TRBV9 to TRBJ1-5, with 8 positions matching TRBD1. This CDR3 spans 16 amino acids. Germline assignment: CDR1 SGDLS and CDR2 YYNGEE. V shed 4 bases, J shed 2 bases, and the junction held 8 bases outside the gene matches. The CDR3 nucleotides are TGTGCCAGCAGCCCCCCCCCGGGACAGGGCAATCAGCCCCAGCATTTT. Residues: CASSPPPGQGNQPQHF.

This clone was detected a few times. CDR3 nucleotide sequence: TGTGCCAGCTCGCGGGGAATCGATGGCTACACCTTC. Protein product: CASSRGIDGYTF. This rearrangement joins TRBV2 to TRBJ1-2; no reliable D call. Looked up from germline, CDR1 is SNHLY and CDR2 is FYNNEI. V was clipped by 8 bases and J by 6 bases, with 13 bases between them. The CDR3 is 12 amino acids.

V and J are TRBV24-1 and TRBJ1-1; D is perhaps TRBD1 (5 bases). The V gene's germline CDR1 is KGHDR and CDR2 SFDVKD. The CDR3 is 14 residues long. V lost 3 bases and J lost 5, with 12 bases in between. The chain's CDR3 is CATSDGGGPTEAFF. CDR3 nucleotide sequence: TGTGCCACCAGTGATGGGGGGGGACCAACTGAAGCTTTCTTT.

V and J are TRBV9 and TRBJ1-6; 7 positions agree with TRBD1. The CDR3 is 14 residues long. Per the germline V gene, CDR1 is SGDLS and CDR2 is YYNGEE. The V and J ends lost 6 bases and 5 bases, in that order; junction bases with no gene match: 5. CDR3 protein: CASTWGTDNSPLHF. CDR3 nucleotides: TGTGCCAGCACCTGGGGGACAGATAATTCACCCCTCCACTTT.

The CDR3 loop reads CASSTLQRTGASDYTF. As DNA, the CDR3 is TGTGCCAGTAGTACGTTACAAAGGACAGGGGCCTCAGACTACACCTTC. The V and J genes are TRBV19 and TRBJ1-2, with TRBD1 matching 9 bases. CDR1 is LNHDA, CDR2 SQIVND, per germline (reference sequence). The V gene end was trimmed by 4 bases and the J gene end by 10 bases; junction bases not matched to a gene: 16. This CDR3 comprises 16 residues.

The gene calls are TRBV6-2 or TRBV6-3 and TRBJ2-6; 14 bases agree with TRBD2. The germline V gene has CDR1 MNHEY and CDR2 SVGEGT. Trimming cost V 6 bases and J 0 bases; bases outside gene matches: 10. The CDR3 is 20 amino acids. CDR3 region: CASSPGLAGGPYSGANVLTF. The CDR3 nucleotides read TGTGCCAGCAGCCCCGGACTAGCGGGGGGCCCTTACTCTGGGGCCAACGTCCTGACTTTC.